The present entry profiles one T cell receptor beta chain with its context. This sample is part of a study of cytomegalovirus exposure and HLA in healthy donors. The CDR3 is 13 residues long. Germline CDR1 and CDR2: MDHEN and SYDVKM. V trimming: 5 bases; J trimming: 4 bases; junction bases outside the gene matches: 3. Profiled with immunoSEQ multiplex PCR; TCRdb holds only in-frame clones, not every one. The table has approximately 100,000 clones, 88% seen once; the top ten hold 2% to 2.5%. The sequenced material came from PBMCs. V usage is TRBV28 and J usage is TRBJ1-2, with 8 positions matching TRBD1. This receptor was obtained from a woman between 18 and 29 years old in good health and CMV-seronegative. CDR3 nucleotides: TGTGCCAGCAGTGGACAGGGCGGCTATGGCTACACCTTC. The encoded protein is CASSGQGGYGYTF.